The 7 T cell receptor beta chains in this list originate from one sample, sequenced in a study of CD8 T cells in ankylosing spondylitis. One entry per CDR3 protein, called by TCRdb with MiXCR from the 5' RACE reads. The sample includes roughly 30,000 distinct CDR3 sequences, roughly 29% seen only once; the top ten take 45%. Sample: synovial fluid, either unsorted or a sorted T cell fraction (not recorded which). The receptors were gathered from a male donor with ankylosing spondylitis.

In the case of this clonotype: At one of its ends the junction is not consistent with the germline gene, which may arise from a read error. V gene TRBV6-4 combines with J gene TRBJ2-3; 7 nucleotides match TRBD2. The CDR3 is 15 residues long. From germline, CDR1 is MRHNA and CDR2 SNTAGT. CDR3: CASGDSSGATDTQYF. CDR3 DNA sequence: TGTGCCAGCGGTGACTCGAGCGGGGCCACAGATACGCAGTATTTT.

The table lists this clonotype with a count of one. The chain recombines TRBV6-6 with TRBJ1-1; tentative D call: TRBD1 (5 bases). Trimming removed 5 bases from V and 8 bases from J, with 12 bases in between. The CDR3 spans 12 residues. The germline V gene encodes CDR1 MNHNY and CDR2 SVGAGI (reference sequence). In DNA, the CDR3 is TGTGCCAGCAGTCCGGGACCAGGAGAAGCTTTCTTT. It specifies CASSPGPGEAFF.

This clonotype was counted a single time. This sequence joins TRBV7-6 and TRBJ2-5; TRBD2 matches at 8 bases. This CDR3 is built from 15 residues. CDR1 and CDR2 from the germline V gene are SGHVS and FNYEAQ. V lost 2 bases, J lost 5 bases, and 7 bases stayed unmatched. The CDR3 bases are TGTGCCAGCAGCTTACGAGCGGGAGCGGTGGAGACCCAGTACTTC. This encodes CASSLRAGAVETQYF.

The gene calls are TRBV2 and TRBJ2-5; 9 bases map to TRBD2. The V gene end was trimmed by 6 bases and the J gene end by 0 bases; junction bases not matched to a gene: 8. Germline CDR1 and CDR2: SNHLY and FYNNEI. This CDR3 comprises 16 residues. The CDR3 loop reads CASSVDWTSDQETQYF. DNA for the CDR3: TGTGCCAGCAGCGTTGACTGGACTAGCGACCAAGAGACCCAGTACTTC.

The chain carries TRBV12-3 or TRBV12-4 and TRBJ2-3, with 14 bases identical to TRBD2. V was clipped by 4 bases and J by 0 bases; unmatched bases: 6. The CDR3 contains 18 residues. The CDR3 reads CASSSRTSGRLSTDTQYF. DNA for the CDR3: TGTGCCAGCAGTTCCCGGACTAGCGGGAGGCTTAGCACAGATACGCAGTATTTT.

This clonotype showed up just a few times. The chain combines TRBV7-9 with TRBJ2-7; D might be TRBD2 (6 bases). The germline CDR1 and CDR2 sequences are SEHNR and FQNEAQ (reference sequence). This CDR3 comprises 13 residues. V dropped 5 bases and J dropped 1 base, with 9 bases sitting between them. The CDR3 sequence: CASSLSGSYEQYF. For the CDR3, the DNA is TGTGCCAGCAGCCTAAGCGGGTCCTACGAGCAGTACTTC.

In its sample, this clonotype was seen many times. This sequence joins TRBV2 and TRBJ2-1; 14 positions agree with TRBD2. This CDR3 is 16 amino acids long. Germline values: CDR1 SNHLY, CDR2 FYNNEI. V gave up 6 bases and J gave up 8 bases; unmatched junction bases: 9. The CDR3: CASRVGTSGRRDEQFF. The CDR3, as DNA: TGTGCCAGCAGAGTTGGGACTAGCGGGAGAAGGGATGAGCAGTTCTTC.